This T cell receptor beta chain derives from a study of blood T cell repertoires in COVID-19. The CDR3 loop spans 13 amino acids. J gave up 13 bases and V 4 bases, and 10 bases lay outside the gene matches. The germline V gene has CDR1 SGHKS and CDR2 YYEKEE (reference sequence). Some clones are missing from TCRdb's copy, which holds only in-frame ones; the method was immunoSEQ multiplex PCR. The sample has 200,000 to 300,000 clones, about 90% seen once. This clone was detected a few times. This TCR was recovered from a man aged 80 or over with acute or convalescent COVID-19. This sequence joins TRBV5-5 and TRBJ1-4, with 7 nucleotides matching TRBD1. Sequenced material: peripheral blood. The CDR3 sequence is CASSRGDRGTLFF. The CDR3, as DNA: TGTGCCAGCAGCCGAGGGGACAGAGGGACACTGTTTTTT.